Listed here are 13 T cell receptor beta chains from one sample, sequenced in a study of blood T cell repertoires in COVID-19. Some clones are missing from TCRdb's copy, which holds only in-frame ones; the method was immunoSEQ multiplex PCR. Among approximately 240,000 clones, around four fifths were seen once, and the ten largest hold about 4%. Material: peripheral blood. These receptors originate from a middle-aged woman with active or convalescent COVID-19.

The sample holds a few counts of this clone. The chain links TRBV10-3 to TRBJ1-2; 8 positions agree with TRBD1. This CDR3 spans 13 amino acids. CDR1 is ENHRY, CDR2 SYGVKD, per germline. Unmatched junction bases numbered 2, after V lost 8 bases and J lost 0 bases. CDR3 sequence reads: CAIGQGANYGYTF. CDR3 sequence (DNA): TGTGCCATCGGACAGGGTGCTAACTATGGCTACACCTTC.

This clone is a singleton in its sample. V gene TRBV7-9 combines with J gene TRBJ1-1; a possible D gene is TRBD1 (6 bases). Trimming took 5 bases from V and 6 from J, leaving 19 bases between them. The germline gives CDR1 SEHNR, CDR2 FQNEAQ (reference sequence). The CDR3 runs to 15 residues. The CDR3 nucleotides read TGTGCCAGCAGCCCCGCTTTGGGGGAGGGGGCTGAAGCTTTCTTT. It codes for CASSPALGEGAEAFF. The full variable domain, in which reference TRBV7-9 and TRBJ1-1 provide the parts outside the CDR3, is DTGVSQNPRHKITKRGQNVTFRCDPISEHNRLYWYRQTLGQGPEFLTYFQNEAQLEKSRLLSDRFSAERPKGSFSTLEIQRTEQGDSAMYLCASSPALGEGAEAFFGQGTRLTVV.

The chain links TRBV18 to TRBJ1-2, with 9 positions matching TRBD1. This CDR3 region has 16 residues. CDR1 KGHSH and CDR2 LQKENI come from the germline V gene. The junction had 11 bases not matched to a gene; V was cut back by 5 bases and J by 4 bases. The CDR3 coding sequence is TGTGCCAGCTCAACGAGACAGGGGGTCGCGTCCTATGGCTACACCTTC. Translating it yields CASSTRQGVASYGYTF.

This clone was recorded at least ten times. This sequence joins TRBV21-1 and TRBJ1-3. TRBV21-1 is tagged as a pseudogene. The CDR3 runs 18 residues. The CDR3 loop reads CASSKLSSPGSSGNTIYF. The CDR3 DNA sequence: TGTGCCAGCAGCAAACTTTCATCTCCGGGATCCTCTGGAAACACCATATATTTT.

The CDR3 sequence is CASSLDPNAHGYTF. The CDR3 DNA reads as TGTGCCAGCAGCTTAGATCCGAACGCGCATGGCTACACCTTC. The gene calls are TRBV11-2 and TRBJ1-2; no clear D. There are 14 residues in the CDR3. Germline CDR1 reads SGHAT; CDR2 reads FQNNGV. The ends were cut back, 0 bases at V and 6 bases at J, with 11 bases in the middle.

The CDR3 here is CASSRGLAGDLSSYNEQFF. The CDR3 region has the DNA TGTGCCAGCAGTCGGGGACTAGCGGGGGATTTGAGCTCCTACAATGAGCAGTTCTTC. This chain uses TRBV6-6 with TRBJ2-1; the match to TRBD2 covers 14 bases. CDR3 length equals 19 residues. The V gene's germline CDR1 is MNHNY and CDR2 SVGAGI (reference sequence). Trimming at V came to 5 bases and at J to 0 bases, leaving 9 bases not matched to a gene.

The chain employs TRBV19 and TRBJ2-7, with 7 nucleotides matching TRBD1. The germline gives CDR1 LNHDA, CDR2 SQIVND (reference sequence). The V gene end was trimmed by 6 bases and the J gene end by 6 bases; junction bases not matched to a gene: 8. The CDR3 covers 13 residues. CDR3 in amino acids: CASSEGDSSEQYV. CDR3 sequence (DNA): TGTGCCAGTAGCGAAGGGGACAGTTCCGAGCAGTACGTC.

The table lists this clone with a count of one. The chain employs TRBV5-5 and TRBJ2-5, with D possibly matching TRBD1 (5 bases). CDR1 SGHKS and CDR2 YYEKEE come from the germline V gene (reference sequence). V was clipped by 0 bases and J by 4 bases, with 10 bases between them. The CDR3 length is 14 residues. The CDR3 is CASSLEGRGETQYF. In DNA, the CDR3 is TGTGCCAGCAGCTTGGAGGGGCGAGGAGAGACCCAGTACTTC.

This clone was recorded a few times. V usage is TRBV2 and J usage is TRBJ2-5; 8 nucleotides line up with TRBD1. Germline values: CDR1 SNHLY, CDR2 FYNNEI. The CDR3 has 14 amino acids. Trimming removed 6 bases from V and 4 bases from J; junction bases left unmatched: 7. Here the CDR3 DNA reads TGTGCCAGCAGGGGGGACAGGCCCTTAGAGACCCAGTACTTC. It codes for CASRGDRPLETQYF.

J is TRBJ2-2 and V is TRBV6-1; a weak D match, TRBD2 (5 bases). This CDR3 is built from 15 residues. Germline lookup yields CDR1 MNHNS and CDR2 SASEGT. Trimming removed 2 bases from V and 6 bases from J, with 13 bases in between. CDR3 in DNA: TGTGCCAGCAGTGAAAGAGGGCTATACCCCGGGGAGCTGTTTTTT. This translates into CASSERGLYPGELFF.

The chain recombines TRBV6-1 with TRBJ2-1; 9 bases align to TRBD2. Germline loops: CDR1 MNHNS, CDR2 SASEGT. The ends lost 3 bases at V and 7 bases at J; junction bases unmatched: 7. The CDR3 loop spans 15 amino acids. In DNA form, the CDR3 reads TGTGCCAGCAGTGAGCTAGCGGGGAGGGGTAATGAGCAGTTCTTC. It specifies CASSELAGRGNEQFF.

This chain joins TRBV27 and TRBJ1-4; D unclear. This CDR3 has 14 residues. The germline CDR1 and CDR2 sequences are MNHEY and SMNVEV (reference sequence). V was cut by 3 bases and J by 3 bases, with 8 bases left in between. DNA for the CDR3: TGTGCCAGCAGTTTCGGGTCGTCTAATGAAAAACTGTTTTTT. Translating gives CASSFGSSNEKLFF. The full variable domain, completed using reference TRBV27 and TRBJ1-4, is EAQVTQNPRYLITVTGKKLTVTCSQNMNHEYMSWYRQDPGLGLRQIYYSMNVEVTDKGDVPEGYKVSRKEKRNFPLILESPSPNQTSLYFCASSFGSSNEKLFFGSGTQLSVL.

This rearrangement joins TRBV6-5 to TRBJ1-3; no firm D call. V lost 8 bases and J lost 0, with 11 bases in between. The CDR3 sequence is 14 residues long. Per the germline V gene, CDR1 is MNHEY and CDR2 is SVGAGI. The CDR3 reads CASFGPNSGNTIYF. CDR3 nucleotides: TGTGCCAGCTTTGGGCCTAACTCTGGAAACACCATATATTTT.